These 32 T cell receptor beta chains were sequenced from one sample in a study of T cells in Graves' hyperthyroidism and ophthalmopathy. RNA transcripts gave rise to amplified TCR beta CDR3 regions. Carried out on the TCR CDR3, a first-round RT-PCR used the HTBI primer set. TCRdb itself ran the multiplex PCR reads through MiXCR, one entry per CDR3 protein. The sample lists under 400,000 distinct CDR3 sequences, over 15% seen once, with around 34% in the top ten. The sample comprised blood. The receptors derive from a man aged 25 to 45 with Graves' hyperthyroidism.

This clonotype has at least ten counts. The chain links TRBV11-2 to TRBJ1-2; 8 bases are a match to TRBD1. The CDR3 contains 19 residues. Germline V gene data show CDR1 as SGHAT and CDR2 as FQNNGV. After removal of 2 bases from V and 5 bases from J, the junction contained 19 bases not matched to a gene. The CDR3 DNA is TGTGCCAGCAGCTTATTCCTTGCCCGGGACAGGAGCGTAAGTTATGGCTACACCTTC. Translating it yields CASSLFLARDRSVSYGYTF.

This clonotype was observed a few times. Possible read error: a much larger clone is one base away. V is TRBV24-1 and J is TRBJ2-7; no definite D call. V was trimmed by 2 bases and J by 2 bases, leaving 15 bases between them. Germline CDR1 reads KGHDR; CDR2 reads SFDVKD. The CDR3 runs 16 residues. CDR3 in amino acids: CATSDYTRSEAYEQYF. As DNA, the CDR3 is TGTGCCACCAGTGATTACACGCGATCCGAAGCCTACGAGCAGTACTTC.

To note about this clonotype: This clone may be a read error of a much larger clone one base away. The CDR3 DNA reads TGTACCAGCTCATGGTCGGATGCGCAGTATTTT. Encoded protein: CTSSWSDAQYF. This sequence joins TRBV18 and TRBJ2-3; D is unresolved. Per germline, CDR1 KGHSH and CDR2 LQKENI. The CDR3 has 11 amino acids.

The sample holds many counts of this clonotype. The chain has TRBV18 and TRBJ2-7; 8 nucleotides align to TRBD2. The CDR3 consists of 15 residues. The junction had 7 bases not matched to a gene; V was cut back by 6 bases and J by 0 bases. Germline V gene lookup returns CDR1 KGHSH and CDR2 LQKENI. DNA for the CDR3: TGTGCCAGCTCCCTAACTAGCGGCGTCTCCTACGAGCAGTACTTC. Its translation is CASSLTSGVSYEQYF.

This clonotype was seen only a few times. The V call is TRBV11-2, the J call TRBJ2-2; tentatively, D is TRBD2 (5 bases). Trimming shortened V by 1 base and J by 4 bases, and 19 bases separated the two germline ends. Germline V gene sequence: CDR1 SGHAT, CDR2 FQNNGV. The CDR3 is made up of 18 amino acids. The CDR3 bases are TGTGCCAGCAGCTTAGCCCCGGGAAAGAAAGCCCTCACCGGGGAGCTGTTTTTT. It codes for CASSLAPGKKALTGELFF.

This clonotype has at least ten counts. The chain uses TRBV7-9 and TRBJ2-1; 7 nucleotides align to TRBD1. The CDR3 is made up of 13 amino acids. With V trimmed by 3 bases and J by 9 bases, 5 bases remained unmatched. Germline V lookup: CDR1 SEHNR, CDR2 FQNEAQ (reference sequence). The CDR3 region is CASSLAGGVEQFF. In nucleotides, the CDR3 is TGTGCCAGCAGCTTGGCAGGGGGTGTTGAGCAGTTCTTC. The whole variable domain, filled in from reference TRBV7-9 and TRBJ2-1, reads DTGVSQNPRHKITKRGQNVTFRCDPISEHNRLYWYRQTLGQGPEFLTYFQNEAQLEKSRLLSDRFSAERPKGSFSTLEIQRTEQGDSAMYLCASSLAGGVEQFFGPGTRLTVL.

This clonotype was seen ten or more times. In DNA, the CDR3 is TGCGCCAGCAGCCGCTCTTACGAGCAGTACTTC. This translates into CASSRSYEQYF. This sequence joins TRBV5-1 and TRBJ2-7; no definite D call. Trimming took off 4 bases at V and 4 bases at J, with 6 bases between the two ends. The CDR3 is 11 amino acids. Germline values: CDR1 SGHRS, CDR2 YFSETQ. Using reference TRBV5-1 and TRBJ2-7 for the parts outside the CDR3, the full variable domain is KAGVTQTPRYLIKTRGQQVTLSCSPISGHRSVSWYQQTPGQGLQFLFEYFSETQRNKGNFPGRFSGRQFSNSRSEMNVSTLELGDSALYLCASSRSYEQYFGPGTRLTVT.

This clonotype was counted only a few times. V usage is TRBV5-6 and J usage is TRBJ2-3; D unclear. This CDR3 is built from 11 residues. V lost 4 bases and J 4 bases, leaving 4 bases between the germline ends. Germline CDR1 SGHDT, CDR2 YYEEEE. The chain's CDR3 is CASSASDTQYF. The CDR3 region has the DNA TGTGCCAGCAGCGCGTCAGATACGCAGTATTTT.

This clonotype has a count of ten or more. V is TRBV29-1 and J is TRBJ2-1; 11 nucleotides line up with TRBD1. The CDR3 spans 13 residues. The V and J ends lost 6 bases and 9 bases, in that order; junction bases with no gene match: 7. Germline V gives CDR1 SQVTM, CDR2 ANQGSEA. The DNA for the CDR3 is TGCAGCGTGGGGGAGGGACAGGGGGGTGAGCAGTTCTTC. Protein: CSVGEGQGGEQFF.

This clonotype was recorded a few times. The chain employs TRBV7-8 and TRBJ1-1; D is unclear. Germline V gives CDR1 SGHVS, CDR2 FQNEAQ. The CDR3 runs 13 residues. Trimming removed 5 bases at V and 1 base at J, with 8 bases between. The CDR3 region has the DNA TGTGCCAGCAGCAGGGTTCAGAACACTGAAGCTTTCTTT. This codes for CASSRVQNTEAFF.

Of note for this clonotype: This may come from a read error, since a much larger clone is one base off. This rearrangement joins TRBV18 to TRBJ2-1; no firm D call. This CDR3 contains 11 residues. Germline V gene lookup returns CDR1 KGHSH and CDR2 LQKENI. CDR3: CTSSPRNEQFF. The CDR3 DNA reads TGTACCAGCTCACCACGGAATGAGCAGTTCTTC.

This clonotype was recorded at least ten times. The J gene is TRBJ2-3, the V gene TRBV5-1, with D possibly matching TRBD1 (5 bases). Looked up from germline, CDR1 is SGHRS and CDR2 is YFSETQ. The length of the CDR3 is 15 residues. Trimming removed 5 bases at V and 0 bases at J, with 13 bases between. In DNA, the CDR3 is TGCGCCAGCAGACCGCCGACAGAGAGCACAGATACGCAGTATTTT. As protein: CASRPPTESTDTQYF.

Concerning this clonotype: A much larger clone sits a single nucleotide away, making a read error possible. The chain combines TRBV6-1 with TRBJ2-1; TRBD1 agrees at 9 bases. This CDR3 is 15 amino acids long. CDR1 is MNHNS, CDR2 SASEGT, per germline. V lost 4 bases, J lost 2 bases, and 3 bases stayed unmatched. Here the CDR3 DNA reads TGTGCCAGCAGTGGAAGACAGGGGGCCTACAATGAGCAGTTCTTC. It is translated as CASSGRQGAYNEQFF.

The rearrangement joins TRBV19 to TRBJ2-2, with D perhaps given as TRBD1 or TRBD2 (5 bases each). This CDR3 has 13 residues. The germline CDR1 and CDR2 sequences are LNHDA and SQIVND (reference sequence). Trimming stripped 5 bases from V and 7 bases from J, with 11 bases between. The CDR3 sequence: CASSPGTIGELFF. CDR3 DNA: TGTGCCAGTAGTCCAGGGACGATCGGGGAGCTGTTTTTT.

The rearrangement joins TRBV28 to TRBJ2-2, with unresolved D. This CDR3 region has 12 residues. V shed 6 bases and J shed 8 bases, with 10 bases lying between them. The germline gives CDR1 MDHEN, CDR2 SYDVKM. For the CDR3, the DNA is TGTGCCAGCAGCGGGCACGGTGGGGAGCTGTTTTTT. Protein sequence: CASSGHGGELFF.

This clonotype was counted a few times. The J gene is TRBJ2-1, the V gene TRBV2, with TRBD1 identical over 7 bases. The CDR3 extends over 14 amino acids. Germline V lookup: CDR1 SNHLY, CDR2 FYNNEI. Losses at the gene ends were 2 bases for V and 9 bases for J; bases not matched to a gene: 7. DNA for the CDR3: TGTGCCAGCAGTGAACCGGACAGGAGCAGTGAGCAGTTCTTC. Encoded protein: CASSEPDRSSEQFF.

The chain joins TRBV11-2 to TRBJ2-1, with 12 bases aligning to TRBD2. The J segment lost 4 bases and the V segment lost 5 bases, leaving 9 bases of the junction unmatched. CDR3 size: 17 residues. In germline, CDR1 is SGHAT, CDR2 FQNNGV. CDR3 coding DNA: TGTGCCAGCAGCCGCCGACTAGCGGGAGTCCCATACAATGAGCAGTTCTTC. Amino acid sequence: CASSRRLAGVPYNEQFF.

This chain's CDR3 is CASSQGLKVALYF. The CDR3 nucleotides are TGTGCCAGCAGCCAAGGCCTTAAGGTAGCCCTGTATTTT. The rearrangement links TRBV3-1 to TRBJ2-3; D is unresolved. Germline CDR1 LGHDT, CDR2 YNNKEL (reference sequence). The CDR3 length is 13 residues. The ends were cut back, 1 base at V and 14 bases at J, with 16 bases in the middle.

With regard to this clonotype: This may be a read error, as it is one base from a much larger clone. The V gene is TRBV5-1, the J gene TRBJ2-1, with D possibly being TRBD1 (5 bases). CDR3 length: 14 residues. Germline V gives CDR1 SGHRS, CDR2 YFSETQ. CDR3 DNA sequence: TGCGTCAGCAGGATGGGGCAGCCACTCAATGAGCAGTTCTTC. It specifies CVSRMGQPLNEQFF.

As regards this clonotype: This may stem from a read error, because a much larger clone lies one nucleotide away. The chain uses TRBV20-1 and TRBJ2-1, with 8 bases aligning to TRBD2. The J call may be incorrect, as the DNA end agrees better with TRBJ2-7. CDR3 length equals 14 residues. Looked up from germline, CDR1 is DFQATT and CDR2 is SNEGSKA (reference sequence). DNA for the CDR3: TGCAGTGCTGACCTAGCGGGTAGGGAGAATGAGCAGTACTTC. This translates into CSADLAGRENEQYF.

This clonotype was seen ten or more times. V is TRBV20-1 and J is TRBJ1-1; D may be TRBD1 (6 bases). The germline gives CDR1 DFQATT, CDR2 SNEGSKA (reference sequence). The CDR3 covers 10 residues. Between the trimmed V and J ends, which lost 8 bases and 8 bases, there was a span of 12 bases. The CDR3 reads CSPDSQEAFF. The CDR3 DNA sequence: TGCAGTCCGGACAGCCAGGAAGCTTTCTTT.

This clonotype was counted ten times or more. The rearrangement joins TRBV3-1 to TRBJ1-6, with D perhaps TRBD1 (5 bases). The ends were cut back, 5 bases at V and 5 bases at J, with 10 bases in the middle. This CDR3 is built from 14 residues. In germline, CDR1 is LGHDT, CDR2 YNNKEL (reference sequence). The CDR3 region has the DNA TGTGCCAGCAGCGACAGACCCAATAATTCACCCCTCCACTTT. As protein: CASSDRPNNSPLHF.

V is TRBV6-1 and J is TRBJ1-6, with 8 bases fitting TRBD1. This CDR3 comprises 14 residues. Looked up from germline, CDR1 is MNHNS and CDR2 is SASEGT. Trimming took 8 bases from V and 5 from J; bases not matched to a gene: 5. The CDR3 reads CASWTGQNNSPLHF. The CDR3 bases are TGTGCCAGCTGGACAGGGCAAAATAATTCACCCCTCCACTTT.

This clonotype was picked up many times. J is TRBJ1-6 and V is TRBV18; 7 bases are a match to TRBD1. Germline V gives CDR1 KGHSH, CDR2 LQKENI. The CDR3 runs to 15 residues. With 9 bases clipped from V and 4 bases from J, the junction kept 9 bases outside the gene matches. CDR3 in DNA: TGTGCCAGTAACCGAGACAGGGCGTATAATTCACCCCTCCACTTT. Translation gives CASNRDRAYNSPLHF.

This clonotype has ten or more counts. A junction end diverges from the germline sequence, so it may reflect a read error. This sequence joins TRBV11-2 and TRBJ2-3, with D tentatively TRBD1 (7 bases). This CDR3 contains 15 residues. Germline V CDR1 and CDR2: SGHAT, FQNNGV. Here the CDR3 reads CASSLGGTGTDTQYF. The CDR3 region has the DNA TGTGCCAGCAGTTTAGGCGGGACAGGCACAGATACGCAGTATTTT. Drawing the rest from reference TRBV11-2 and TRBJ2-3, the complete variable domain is EAGVAQSPRYKIIEKRQSVAFWCNPISGHATLYWYQQILGQGPKLLIQFQNNGVVDDSQLPKDRFSAERLKGVDSTLKIQPAKLEDSAVYLCASSLGGTGTDTQYFGPGTRLTVL.

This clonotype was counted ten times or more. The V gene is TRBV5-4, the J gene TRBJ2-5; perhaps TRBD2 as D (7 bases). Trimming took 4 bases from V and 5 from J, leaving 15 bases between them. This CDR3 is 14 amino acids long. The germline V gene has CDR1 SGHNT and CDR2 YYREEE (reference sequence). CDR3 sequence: CASSRGAGRETQYF. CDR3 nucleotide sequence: TGTGCCAGCAGCCGGGGGGCAGGGAGGGAGACCCAGTACTTC.

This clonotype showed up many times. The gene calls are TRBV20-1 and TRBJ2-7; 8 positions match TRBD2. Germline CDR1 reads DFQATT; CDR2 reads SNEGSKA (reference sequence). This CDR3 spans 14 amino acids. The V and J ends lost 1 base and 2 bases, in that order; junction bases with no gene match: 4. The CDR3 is CSARGLAGAYEQYF. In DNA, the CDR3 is TGCAGTGCTAGAGGGCTAGCGGGTGCCTACGAGCAGTACTTC.

The CDR3 sequence: CASSSQSLDTQYF. The CDR3 nucleotides read TGTGCCAGCAGCTCCCAAAGCCTAGATACGCAGTATTTT. This rearrangement joins TRBV7-3 to TRBJ2-3; D unclear. This CDR3 is built from 13 residues. The V end was cut by 4 bases, the J end by 5 bases, with 10 bases between. Germline V CDR1 and CDR2: SGHTA, FQGTGA.

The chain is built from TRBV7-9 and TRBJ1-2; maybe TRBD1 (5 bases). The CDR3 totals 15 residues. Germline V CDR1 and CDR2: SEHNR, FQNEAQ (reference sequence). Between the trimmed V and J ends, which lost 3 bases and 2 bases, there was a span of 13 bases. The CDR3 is CASSFGGAPNYGYTF. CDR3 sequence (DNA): TGTGCCAGCAGCTTTGGAGGGGCGCCGAACTATGGCTACACCTTC.

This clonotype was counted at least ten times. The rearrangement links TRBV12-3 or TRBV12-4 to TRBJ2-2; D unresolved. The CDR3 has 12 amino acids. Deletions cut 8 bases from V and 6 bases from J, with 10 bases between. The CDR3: CASGPYAGELFF. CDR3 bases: TGTGCCAGCGGCCCGTATGCCGGGGAGCTGTTTTTT.

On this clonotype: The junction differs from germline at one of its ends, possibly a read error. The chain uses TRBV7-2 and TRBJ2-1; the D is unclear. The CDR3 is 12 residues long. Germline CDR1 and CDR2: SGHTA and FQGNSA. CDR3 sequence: CAGSPTPHEQFF. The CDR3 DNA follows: TGTGCCGGCAGCCCAACCCCACATGAGCAGTTCTTC.

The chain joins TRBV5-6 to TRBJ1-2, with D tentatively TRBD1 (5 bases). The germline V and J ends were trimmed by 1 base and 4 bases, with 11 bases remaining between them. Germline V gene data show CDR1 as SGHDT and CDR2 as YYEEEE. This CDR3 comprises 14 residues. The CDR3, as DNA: TGTGCCAGCAGCTTGTGGAAGGGGTTCTATGGCTACACCTTC. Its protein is CASSLWKGFYGYTF.